This TCR beta chain was found in a study of PD-1 blockade in classical Hodgkin lymphoma. Study-wide results and caveats: Prior therapy or disease activity may underlie the repertoire differences, whose causes remain undefined.

TCRdb's table, derived via immunoSEQ multiplex PCR, lists solely in-frame clones and lacks some. Of approximately 21,000 clones in the sample, about 86% were seen once. The ends were cut back, 0 bases at V and 2 bases at J, with 9 bases in the middle. Germline V gives CDR1 LGHNA, CDR2 YSLEER. The CDR3 is made up of 15 amino acids. A note on this clone: Its antigen is currently unknown.

Documented time point: newly diagnosed, previously untreated cHL patient sample. Magnetic negative selection was used to purify CD8+ T cells from thawed PBMCs. Sequencing was done on a sample of CD8+ T cells from blood. The source is a human donor with classical Hodgkin lymphoma. This chain links TRBV4-3 with TRBJ2-3; D is unresolved. CDR3 bases: TGCGCCAGCAGCCAAGATCGTGTGACCACAGATACGCAGTATTTT. It specifies CASSQDRVTTDTQYF.